This passage covers 21 T cell receptor beta chains from one sample sequenced in a study of blood T cell repertoires in COVID-19 (dated by TCRdb to about 2020). The library was generated by the immunoSEQ multiplex PCR assay. In TCRdb, the immuneACCESS table is reduced to in-frame sequences with V and J assigned. These tables do not hold every clone; where another copy was compared, an unresolved V gene accounts for under half, and the others remain unexplained. In all, the sample holds some 140,000 clones, and around 85% of those were seen once. The top ten hold about 29% of the sample. Sequences were obtained from peripheral blood. Every receptor here comes from an older woman with acute or convalescent COVID-19.

The sample holds a few counts of this clone. The chain uses TRBV5-1 and TRBJ2-2; 8 nucleotides line up with TRBD2. Losses at the gene ends were 0 bases for V and 3 bases for J; bases not matched to a gene: 1. The CDR3 length is 15 residues. The germline V gene encodes CDR1 SGHRS and CDR2 YFSETQ. CDR3 loop: CASSLGAGDTGELFF. The CDR3 DNA sequence: TGCGCCAGCAGCTTGGGAGCGGGGGACACCGGGGAGCTGTTTTTT.

The chain is built from TRBV19 and TRBJ1-1, with TRBD1 matching 8 bases. This CDR3 has 15 residues. Per the germline V gene, CDR1 is LNHDA and CDR2 is SQIVND (reference sequence). With 6 bases clipped from V and 2 bases from J, the junction kept 8 bases outside the gene matches. The CDR3 DNA reads as TGTGCCAGTAGATCAGGGGGCGCAGGAAACACTGAAGCTTTCTTT. Translating gives CASRSGGAGNTEAFF.

This clone was observed a few times. The gene calls are TRBV5-8 and TRBJ1-4; the match to TRBD1 covers 11 bases. The trim removed 3 bases at V and 7 bases at J, leaving 5 bases unmatched. This CDR3 is built from 15 residues. CDR1 is SGHTS and CDR2 is YDEGEE in the germline V gene. The CDR3 protein is CASSYWTGGFEKLFF. The CDR3 DNA sequence: TGTGCCAGCAGCTACTGGACAGGGGGCTTTGAAAAACTGTTTTTT.

This clone was seen a few times. The genes are TRBV11-3 and TRBJ1-1; 9 positions agree with TRBD1. The germline CDR1 and CDR2 sequences are SGHNT and YENEEA. After removal of 5 bases from V and 4 bases from J, the junction contained 2 bases not matched to a gene. This CDR3 spans 13 amino acids. The CDR3 DNA reads as TGTGCCAGCAGCCGGGACAGGGTCACTGAAGCTTTCTTT. Protein product: CASSRDRVTEAFF. Drawing the rest from reference TRBV11-3 and TRBJ1-1, the complete variable domain is EAGVVQSPRYKIIEKKQPVAFWCNPISGHNTLYWYLQNLGQGPELLIRYENEEAVDDSQLPKDRFSAERLKGVDSTLKIQPAELGDSAVYLCASSRDRVTEAFFGQGTRLTVV.

The rearrangement uses TRBV6-1 and TRBJ1-4; D possibly corresponds to TRBD1 (6 bases). V was trimmed by 4 bases and J by 7 bases, leaving 10 bases between them. The CDR3 totals 13 residues. Germline V gene sequence: CDR1 MNHNS, CDR2 SASEGT. DNA of the CDR3: TGTGCCAGCAGTGCCCAGGGGCCTGAAAAACTGTTTTTT. Encoded protein: CASSAQGPEKLFF.

The V gene is TRBV2, the J gene TRBJ1-5; D perhaps matches TRBD1 (6 bases). Trimming took off 6 bases at V and 7 bases at J, with 19 bases between the two ends. Germline lookup yields CDR1 SNHLY and CDR2 FYNNEI. The CDR3 runs 15 residues. The CDR3 sequence: CASSVGQGERQPQHF. The CDR3 DNA sequence: TGTGCCAGCAGCGTGGGACAAGGCGAGAGGCAGCCCCAGCATTTT.

V gene TRBV21-1 combines with J gene TRBJ1-3; the DNA was not used to check the table's D call, TRBD1. TRBV21-1 is a listed pseudogene. This CDR3 contains 14 residues. CDR3 region: CASSPTGGENTIYF. DNA for the CDR3: TGTGCCAGCAGCCCGACAGGGGGCGAAAACACCATATATTTT.

The chain carries TRBV20-1 and TRBJ1-1; the D gene is possibly TRBD1 (5 bases). CDR1 and CDR2 from the germline V gene are DFQATT and SNEGSKA (reference sequence). Trimming cost V 2 bases and J 11 bases, with 12 bases left between them. The CDR3 length is 11 residues. The CDR3 loop is CSARSGGSAFF. The CDR3 nucleotides are TGCAGTGCTAGATCTGGGGGGTCGGCTTTCTTT.

V and J are TRBV25-1 and TRBJ1-1; maybe TRBD1 (6 bases). V lost 6 bases and J 3 bases, leaving 14 bases between the germline ends. The CDR3 totals 14 residues. CDR1 MGHDK and CDR2 SYGVNS come from the germline V gene. The CDR3 region is CASSRSGVYTEAFF. CDR3 in DNA: TGTGCCAGCAGCCGCTCAGGGGTTTACACTGAAGCTTTCTTT.

The rearrangement uses TRBV6-5 and TRBJ1-4; perhaps TRBD1 as D (5 bases). The germline CDR1 and CDR2 sequences are MNHEY and SVGAGI. This CDR3 has 13 amino acids. V gave up 6 bases and J gave up 6 bases, with 11 bases separating them. CDR3 sequence (DNA): TGTGCCAGCAGCAGGGAAGGGGATGAAAAACTGTTTTTT. It is translated as CASSREGDEKLFF.

This clone was observed a single time. The chain recombines TRBV12-2 with TRBJ1-2. TRBV12-2 is given as a pseudogene. The CDR3 loop spans 16 amino acids. The CDR3 bases are TGTGCAGCTAATCCGGGGGACGGCCGTATCAACTATGGCTACACCTTC. Translation: CAANPGDGRINYGYTF.

The sample holds a few counts of this clone. The chain uses TRBV7-2 and TRBJ1-5; D not certain. The germline gives CDR1 SGHTA, CDR2 FQGNSA. There are 15 residues in the CDR3. V was cut by 3 bases and J by 5 bases, with 14 bases left in between. The CDR3 DNA sequence: TGTGCCAGCAGCTTTTTCAGAGGGAAAGATCAGCCCCAGCATTTT. As protein: CASSFFRGKDQPQHF.

The chain carries TRBV18 and TRBJ1-2; D is unclear. Trimming pared 3 bases from V and 6 bases from J, leaving 8 bases between. The CDR3 is 12 residues long. CDR1 and CDR2 from the germline V gene are KGHSH and LQKENI. The CDR3 DNA reads TGTGCCAGCTCACCGACCGGGGATGGCTACACCTTC. Its protein is CASSPTGDGYTF. Together with reference TRBV18 and TRBJ1-2, the CDR3 gives the full variable domain: NAGVMQNPRHLVRRRGQEARLRCSPMKGHSHVYWYRQLPEEGLKFMVYLQKENIIDESGMPKERFSAEFPKEGPSILRIQQVVRGDSAAYFCASSPTGDGYTFGSGTRLTVV.

The V call is TRBV7-9, the J call TRBJ1-2, with 10 bases fitting TRBD1. There are 15 residues in the CDR3. Per the germline V gene, CDR1 is SEHNR and CDR2 is FQNEAQ (reference sequence). Unmatched junction bases numbered 6, after V lost 6 bases and J lost 2 bases. Here the CDR3 DNA reads TGTGCCAGCAGTTTATCGGGACAGGGGAACTATGGCTACACCTTC. It yields the protein CASSLSGQGNYGYTF.

This clone was observed a single time. DNA of the CDR3: TGTGCCAGCAGTGAAGGCCAGGGAAGATTCCAAAAACTGTTTTTT. Its protein is CASSEGQGRFQKLFF. The genes are TRBV2 and TRBJ1-4, with a weak D call TRBD1 (5 bases). The CDR3 sequence is 15 residues long. CDR1 is SNHLY, CDR2 FYNNEI, per germline. V lost 1 base, J lost 9 bases, and 15 bases lay in between. The full variable domain, completed using reference TRBV2 and TRBJ1-4, is EPEVTQTPSHQVTQMGQEVILRCVPISNHLYFYWYRQILGQKVEFLVSFYNNEISEKSEIFDDQFSVERPDGSNFTLKIRSTKLEDSAMYFCASSEGQGRFQKLFFGSGTQLSVL.

Points on this clone: Within the sample, other DNA sequences also encode this same CDR3. The gene calls are TRBV5-1 and TRBJ2-3, with D possibly matching TRBD1 (6 bases). CDR3 length: 16 amino acids. From germline, CDR1 is SGHRS and CDR2 YFSETQ. Between the trimmed V and J ends, which lost 4 bases and 0 bases, there was a span of 15 bases. This chain's CDR3 is CASSLPTGASTDTQYF. The CDR3 nucleotides are TGCGCCAGCAGCCTACCGACAGGAGCAAGCACAGATACGCAGTATTTT.

This rearrangement joins TRBV28 to TRBJ1-1, with D uncertain. Looked up from germline, CDR1 is MDHEN and CDR2 is SYDVKM. Trimming shortened V by 0 bases and J by 1 base, and 6 bases separated the two germline ends. The CDR3 runs to 14 residues. The DNA for the CDR3 is TGTGCCAGCAGTTTATGGGCGGGGAACACTGAAGCTTTCTTT. This sequence encodes CASSLWAGNTEAFF.

This chain connects TRBV28 to TRBJ2-4, with 11 nucleotides matching TRBD2. Germline V CDR1 and CDR2: MDHEN, SYDVKM. The CDR3 sequence is 18 residues long. V lost 3 bases to trimming and J lost 8 bases; unmatched junction nucleotides: 15. This CDR3 reads CASSFIGGSGGARDIQYF. In nucleotides, the CDR3 is TGTGCCAGCAGTTTTATTGGCGGTAGCGGGGGGGCCCGGGACATTCAGTACTTC.

V usage is TRBV5-1 and J usage is TRBJ2-3; 7 bases agree with TRBD1. V dropped 5 bases and J dropped 2; count of bases not matched to a gene: 8. The CDR3 runs 15 residues. Germline CDR1 is SGHRS and CDR2 is YFSETQ. As DNA, the CDR3 is TGCGCCAGCAGTGGGGGCAGGGGGATCACAGATACGCAGTATTTT. Amino acid sequence: CASSGGRGITDTQYF.

V usage is TRBV6-1 and J usage is TRBJ2-1; 11 bases align to TRBD2. This CDR3 region has 15 residues. Germline-derived CDR1 and CDR2 are MNHNS and SASEGT. Germline trimming cut 3 bases from V and 12 bases from J; bases unmatched to any gene: 10. CDR3 sequence reads: CASSDVSGGAQGQFF. DNA for the CDR3: TGTGCCAGCAGTGACGTTAGCGGGGGGGCGCAGGGGCAGTTCTTC.

The genes are TRBV13 and TRBJ2-3; 7 bases fit TRBD2. The V gene's germline CDR1 is PRHDT and CDR2 FYEKMQ (reference sequence). Trimming removed 2 bases from V and 0 bases from J; junction bases left unmatched: 5. The CDR3 consists of 16 residues. CDR3 coding DNA: TGTGCCAGCAGCTTACGGAGCGGGACTAGCACAGATACGCAGTATTTT. Translated: CASSLRSGTSTDTQYF.